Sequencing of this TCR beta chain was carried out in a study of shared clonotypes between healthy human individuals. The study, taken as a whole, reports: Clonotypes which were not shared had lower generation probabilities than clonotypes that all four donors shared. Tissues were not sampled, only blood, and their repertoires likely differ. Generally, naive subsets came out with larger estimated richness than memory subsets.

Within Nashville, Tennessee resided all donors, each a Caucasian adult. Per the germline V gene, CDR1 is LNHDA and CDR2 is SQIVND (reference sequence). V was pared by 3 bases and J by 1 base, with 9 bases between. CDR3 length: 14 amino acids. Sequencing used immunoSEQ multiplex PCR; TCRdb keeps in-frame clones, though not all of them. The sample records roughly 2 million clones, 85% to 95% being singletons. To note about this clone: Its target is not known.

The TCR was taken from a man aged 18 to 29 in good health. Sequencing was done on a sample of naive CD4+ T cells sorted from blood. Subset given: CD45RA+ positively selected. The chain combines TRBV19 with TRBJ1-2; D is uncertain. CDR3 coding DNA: TGTGCCAGTAGTATTCGCGCCAGTAACTATGGCTACACCTTC. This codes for CASSIRASNYGYTF.